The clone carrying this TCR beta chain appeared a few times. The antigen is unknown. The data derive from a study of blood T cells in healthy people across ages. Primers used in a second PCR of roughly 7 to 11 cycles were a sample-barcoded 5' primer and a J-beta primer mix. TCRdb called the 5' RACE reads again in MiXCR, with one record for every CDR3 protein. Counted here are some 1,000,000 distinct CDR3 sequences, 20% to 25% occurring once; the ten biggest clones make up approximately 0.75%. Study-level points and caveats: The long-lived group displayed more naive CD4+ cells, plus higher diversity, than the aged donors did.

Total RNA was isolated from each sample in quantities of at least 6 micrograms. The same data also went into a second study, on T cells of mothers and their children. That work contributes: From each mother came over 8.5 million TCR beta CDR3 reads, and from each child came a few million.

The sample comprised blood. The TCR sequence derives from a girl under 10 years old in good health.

CDR3 region: CSAPFPSDKNIQYF. The CDR3 coding sequence is TGCAGTGCACCCTTTCCTAGCGACAAAAACATTCAGTACTTC. V gene TRBV20-1 combines with J gene TRBJ2-4, with D possibly TRBD2 on 6 matching bases. The germline gives CDR1 DFQATT, CDR2 SNEGSKA (reference sequence). Deletions cut 6 bases from V and 3 bases from J, with 15 bases between. The CDR3 spans 14 residues.